This T cell receptor (beta chain) is from a study of shared clonotypes between healthy human individuals. Every donor was a Caucasian adult from Nashville, Tennessee. The CDR3 runs to 14 residues. Germline V gives CDR1 MDHEN, CDR2 SYDVKM. V gave up 10 bases and J gave up 4 bases; unmatched junction bases: 9. The DNA input per sorted-subset replicate PCR was 150 to 200 ng, corresponding to 28,000 or so T cell genomes. Measured with immunoSEQ multiplex PCR; TCRdb has only the in-frame clones, and not every one. The data contain about 1 million clones, about 74% of them seen just once; the ten biggest clones take up around 1.4%.

The chain joins TRBV28 to TRBJ2-5, with 10 positions matching TRBD1. The sequence was obtained from a man younger than 35 in good health. The sample was memory CD4+ T cells sorted from blood. Subset meaning: CD45RA-negative fraction. The CDR3 DNA reads TGTGCCACTAAAGCGGGACAGGGGATAGAGACCCAGTACTTC. It encodes CATKAGQGIETQYF.